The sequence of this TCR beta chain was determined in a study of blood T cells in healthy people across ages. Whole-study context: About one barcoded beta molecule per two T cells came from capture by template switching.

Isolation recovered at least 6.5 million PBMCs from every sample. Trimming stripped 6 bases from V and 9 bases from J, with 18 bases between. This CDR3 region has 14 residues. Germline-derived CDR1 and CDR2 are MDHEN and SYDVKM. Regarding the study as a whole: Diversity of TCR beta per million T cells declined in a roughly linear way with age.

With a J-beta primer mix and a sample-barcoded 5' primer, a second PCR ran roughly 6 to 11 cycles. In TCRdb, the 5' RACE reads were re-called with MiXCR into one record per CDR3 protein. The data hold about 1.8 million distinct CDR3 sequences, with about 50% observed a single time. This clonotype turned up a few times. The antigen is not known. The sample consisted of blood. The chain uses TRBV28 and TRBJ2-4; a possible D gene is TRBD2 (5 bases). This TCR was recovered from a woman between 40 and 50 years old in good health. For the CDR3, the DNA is TGTGCCAGCAGGCAGCCCTCCGTTCGGGGCATTCAGTACTTC. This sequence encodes CASRQPSVRGIQYF.